This T cell receptor beta chain is from a study of somatic mutations in cytotoxic T cells in rheumatoid arthritis. The wider study: After diagnosis, patient blood (30 ml EDTA) was drawn right away, before any treatment was given. Study-level points and caveats: For about an eighth of the 65 patients, a single CD8+ clone accounted for more than 20% of CD8+ cells. In the expanded CD8+ clones, the antigen targets remained unknown.

Profiled with immunoSEQ multiplex PCR; TCRdb holds only in-frame clones, not every one. The sample consists of roughly 10,000 clones, nearly 80% of them appearing once. Worth noting for this clone: The antigen is unknown.

The CDR3 covers 13 residues. V shed 6 bases and J shed 7 bases, with 13 bases lying between them. The germline gives CDR1 LNHDA, CDR2 SQIVND (reference sequence). The origin of this receptor is an adult with rheumatoid arthritis. The chain carries TRBV19 and TRBJ2-1; D is unresolved. Material: CD8+ T cells sorted from blood. The CDR3 region is CASSVNWLNEQFF. The CDR3 region has the DNA TGTGCCAGTAGCGTCAACTGGCTTAATGAGCAGTTCTTC.